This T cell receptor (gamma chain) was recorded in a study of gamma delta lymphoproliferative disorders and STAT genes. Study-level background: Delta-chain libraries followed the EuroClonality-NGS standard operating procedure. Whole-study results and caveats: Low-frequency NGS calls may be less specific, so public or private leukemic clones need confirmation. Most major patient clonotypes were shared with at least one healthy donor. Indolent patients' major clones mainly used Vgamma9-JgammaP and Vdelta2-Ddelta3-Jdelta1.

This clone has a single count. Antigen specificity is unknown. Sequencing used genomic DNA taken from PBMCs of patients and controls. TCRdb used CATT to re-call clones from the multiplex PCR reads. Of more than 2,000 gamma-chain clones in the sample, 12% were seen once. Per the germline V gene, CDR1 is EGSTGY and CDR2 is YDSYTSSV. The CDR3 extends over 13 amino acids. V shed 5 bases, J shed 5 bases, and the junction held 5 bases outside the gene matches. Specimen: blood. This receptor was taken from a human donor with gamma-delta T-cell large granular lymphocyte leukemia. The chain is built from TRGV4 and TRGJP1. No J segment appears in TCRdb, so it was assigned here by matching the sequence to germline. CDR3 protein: CATWVLTGWFKIF. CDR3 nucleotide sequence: TGTGCCACCTGGGTACTTACTGGTTGGTTCAAGATATTT.